This T cell receptor beta chain derives from a study of OX40 agonist ivuxolimab in advanced cancers. As for the study in general: Dose-escalation patients suffered from hepatocellular carcinoma, melanoma, renal cell or head and neck cancer. Patients were under 90% male with ages roughly 20 to 85, mean around 61. Study results and limitations: Certain nonresponders likewise exhibited a low normalized T-cell clonal expansion. Averaging showed that CD8+ T cells had more expanded clones than CD4+ did.

TCRdb's table, derived via immunoSEQ multiplex PCR, lists solely in-frame clones and lacks some. Of 65,000 to 75,000 clones listed, about 84% were seen once; the top ten hold 5% to 6.5%. Between the trimmed V and J ends, which lost 3 bases and 13 bases, there was a span of 18 bases. Germline CDR1 and CDR2: SGHAT and FQNNGV. This CDR3 comprises 13 residues. As regards this clone: The antigen is not known.

The source of this sequence is an adult with an advanced solid tumor such as melanoma, head and neck, liver or kidney cancer. The input for sequencing was CD4+ or CD8+ T cells sorted from blood, taken in a trial of the OX40 agonist ivuxolimab. The chain recombines TRBV11-2 with TRBJ1-2; no clear D gene. CDR3 coding DNA: TGTGCCAGCAGCTTTGACCCCATATCCCCCGGCACCTTC. Protein sequence: CASSFDPISPGTF.